Listed below are T cell receptor beta chains from one sample, sequenced in a study of OX40 agonist ivuxolimab in advanced cancers. Some clones are missing from TCRdb's copy, which holds only in-frame ones; the method was immunoSEQ multiplex PCR. Counted here are tens of thousands of clones, 79% occurring once; the ten biggest clones make up roughly 10%. This specimen was CD4+ or CD8+ T cells sorted from blood, taken in a trial of the OX40 agonist ivuxolimab. These receptors originate from an adult with an advanced solid tumor such as melanoma, head and neck, liver or kidney cancer. CDR3s include the opening cysteine and the closing phenylalanine or tryptophan. Each record gives: V gene, J gene, D gene, clone size, CDR3 DNA, CDR3 protein. D genes are given only for firm matches. Size tells how often a clone was seen (once, few, many) or the class of an expanded clone, and some rows leave it out.

v_call: TRBV21-1
j_call: TRBJ2-7
d_call: -
clone_size: -
cdr3_nt: TGTGCCAGCAGCAAATCGAGGGAGGGCATCGACGAGCAGTACTTC
cdr3_aa: CASSKSREGIDEQYF

v_call: TRBV29-1
j_call: TRBJ1-4
d_call: TRBD1
clone_size: -
cdr3_nt: TGCAGCATACTGACAGGGATCGGAGAAAAACTGTTTTTT
cdr3_aa: CSILTGIGEKLFF

v_call: TRBV28
j_call: TRBJ2-5
d_call: TRBD2
clone_size: -
cdr3_nt: TGTGCCAACCAGCGGACCGGGGGGGAGCAGTACTTC
cdr3_aa: CANQRTGGEQYF

v_call: TRBV7-2
j_call: TRBJ1-1
d_call: TRBD1
clone_size: -
cdr3_nt: TGTGCCAGCAGCATAGGACAGGCAAATGCTTTCTTT
cdr3_aa: CASSIGQANAFF

v_call: TRBV12-1
j_call: TRBJ2-7
d_call: -
clone_size: -
cdr3_nt: TGTGCCAGCAGCTTTGCGCGAGCGGGGGCCTACGAGCAGTACTTC
cdr3_aa: CASSFARAGAYEQYF

v_call: TRBV5-1
j_call: TRBJ2-5
d_call: -
clone_size: -
cdr3_nt: TGCGCCAGCAGCTTTCTGGGGTCACAAGAGACCCAGTACTTC
cdr3_aa: CASSFLGSQETQYF

v_call: TRBV7-6
j_call: TRBJ2-3
d_call: -
clone_size: few
cdr3_nt: TGTGCCAGCAGTCGGGGGGCGCTTACAGATACGCAGTATTTT
cdr3_aa: CASSRGALTDTQYF

v_call: TRBV7-2
j_call: TRBJ1-3
d_call: -
clone_size: -
cdr3_nt: TGTGCCAGCAGCTTCCGGGGGGAGGGAAACACCATATATTTT
cdr3_aa: CASSFRGEGNTIYF

v_call: TRBV25-1
j_call: TRBJ2-7
d_call: -
clone_size: -
cdr3_nt: TGTGCCAGCAGTGGCCGACAATCCTGGCCGGGGTTCTACGAGCAGTACTTC
cdr3_aa: CASSGRQSWPGFYEQYF

v_call: TRBV27
j_call: TRBJ2-7
d_call: TRBD2
clone_size: -
cdr3_nt: TGTGCCAGCAGTTTACACGGAGAGAGCGGGACCTACGAGCAGTACTTC
cdr3_aa: CASSLHGESGTYEQYF

v_call: TRBV20-1
j_call: TRBJ1-1
d_call: -
clone_size: -
cdr3_nt: TGCAGTGCTAGAGAGGGGCAGAAAGCTTTCTTT
cdr3_aa: CSAREGQKAFF

v_call: TRBV7-8
j_call: TRBJ1-2
d_call: -
clone_size: -
cdr3_nt: TGTGCCAGCAGCTCGACAGAGGTCTATGGCTACACCTTC
cdr3_aa: CASSSTEVYGYTF

v_call: TRBV12-5
j_call: TRBJ2-5
d_call: -
clone_size: few
cdr3_nt: TGTGCTAGTGGTTTGCCCCTCTCGCCCGGGATGTACCAAGAGACCCAGTACTTC
cdr3_aa: CASGLPLSPGMYQETQYF

v_call: TRBV27
j_call: TRBJ2-5
d_call: -
clone_size: medium-sized
cdr3_nt: TGTGCCAGCAGTTTATCGAGGGGACGGGAGACCCAGTACTTC
cdr3_aa: CASSLSRGRETQYF

v_call: TRBV5-1
j_call: TRBJ2-2
d_call: TRBD2
clone_size: once
cdr3_nt: TGCGCCAGCAGCTTGAGCGGGAGGGCCGGCGGGGAGCTGTTTTTT
cdr3_aa: CASSLSGRAGGELFF

v_call: TRBV7-6
j_call: TRBJ2-7
d_call: -
clone_size: -
cdr3_nt: TGTGCCAGCAGCGGCAGTATGGGCGACGAGCAGTACTTC
cdr3_aa: CASSGSMGDEQYF

v_call: TRBV7-2
j_call: TRBJ1-1
d_call: TRBD1
clone_size: -
cdr3_nt: TGTGCCAGCAGGCAGGGACAGTCGAACACTGAAGCTTTCTTT
cdr3_aa: CASRQGQSNTEAFF

v_call: TRBV6-1
j_call: TRBJ1-2
d_call: -
clone_size: -
cdr3_nt: TGTGCCAGCAGTGAAGGGGCGGGCGGGGGTTTTGGAAACTATGGCTACACCTTC
cdr3_aa: CASSEGAGGGFGNYGYTF

v_call: TRBV2
j_call: TRBJ2-1
d_call: -
clone_size: -
cdr3_nt: TGTGCCAGCAGTGAGGGGGGCTATGAGCAGTTCTTC
cdr3_aa: CASSEGGYEQFF

v_call: TRBV7-7
j_call: TRBJ2-5
d_call: -
clone_size: -
cdr3_nt: TGTGCCAGCAGCTTAGCTGGGGCTCTAACAGAGACCCAGTACTTC
cdr3_aa: CASSLAGALTETQYF

v_call: TRBV7-3
j_call: TRBJ2-3
d_call: -
clone_size: -
cdr3_nt: TGTGCCAGCAGCCACCAGGTCGGGGATACGCAGTATTTT
cdr3_aa: CASSHQVGDTQYF

v_call: TRBV7-3
j_call: TRBJ2-1
d_call: -
clone_size: -
cdr3_nt: TGTGCCAGCAGCTCGCGACTAGGTGAGGGGGCTGAGCAGTTCTTC
cdr3_aa: CASSSRLGEGAEQFF

v_call: TRBV6-5
j_call: TRBJ2-3
d_call: TRBD2
clone_size: -
cdr3_nt: TGTGCCAGCAGACTGCGCGGGGGGCCCACAGATACGCAGTATTTT
cdr3_aa: CASRLRGGPTDTQYF

v_call: TRBV11-2
j_call: TRBJ2-3
d_call: -
clone_size: -
cdr3_nt: TGTGCCAGCAGCTTAGATTCCCCTGGAGGGGGGGCGGATACGCAGTATTTT
cdr3_aa: CASSLDSPGGGADTQYF

v_call: TRBV7-2
j_call: TRBJ2-7
d_call: -
clone_size: -
cdr3_nt: TGTGCCAGCAGCTTAGCGCAGGGTCGGTACAGGGCCTACGAGCAGTACTTC
cdr3_aa: CASSLAQGRYRAYEQYF

v_call: TRBV4-3
j_call: TRBJ2-7
d_call: TRBD1
clone_size: -
cdr3_nt: TGCGCCAGCAGCCAGAGACAGGGCTACGAGCAGTACTTC
cdr3_aa: CASSQRQGYEQYF

v_call: TRBV4-3
j_call: TRBJ2-5
d_call: -
clone_size: -
cdr3_nt: TGCGCCAGCAGCCAAGGGATAGGGGGAGAGACCCAGTACTTC
cdr3_aa: CASSQGIGGETQYF